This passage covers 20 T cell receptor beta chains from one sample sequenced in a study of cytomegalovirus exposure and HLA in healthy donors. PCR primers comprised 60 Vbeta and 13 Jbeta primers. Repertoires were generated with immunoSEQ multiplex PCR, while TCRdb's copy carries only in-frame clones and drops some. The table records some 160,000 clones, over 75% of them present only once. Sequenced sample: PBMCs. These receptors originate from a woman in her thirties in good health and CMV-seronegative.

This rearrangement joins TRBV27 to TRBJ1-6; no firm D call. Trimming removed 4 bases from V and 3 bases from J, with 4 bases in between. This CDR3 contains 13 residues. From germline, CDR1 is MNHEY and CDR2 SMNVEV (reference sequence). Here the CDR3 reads CASSSFYNSPLHF. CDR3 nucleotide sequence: TGTGCCAGCAGTTCTTTCTATAATTCACCCCTCCACTTT.

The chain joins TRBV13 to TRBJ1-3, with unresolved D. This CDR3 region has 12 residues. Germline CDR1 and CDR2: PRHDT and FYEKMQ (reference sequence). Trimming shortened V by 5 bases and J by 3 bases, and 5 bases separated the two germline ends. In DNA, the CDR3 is TGTGCCAGCAGCCTCCTTGGAAACACCATATATTTT. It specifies CASSLLGNTIYF.

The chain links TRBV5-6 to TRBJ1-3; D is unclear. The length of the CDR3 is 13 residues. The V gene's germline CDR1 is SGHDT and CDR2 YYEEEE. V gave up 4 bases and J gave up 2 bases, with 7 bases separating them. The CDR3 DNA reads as TGTGCCAGCAGCGGCGGAGCTGGAAACACCATATATTTT. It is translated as CASSGGAGNTIYF.

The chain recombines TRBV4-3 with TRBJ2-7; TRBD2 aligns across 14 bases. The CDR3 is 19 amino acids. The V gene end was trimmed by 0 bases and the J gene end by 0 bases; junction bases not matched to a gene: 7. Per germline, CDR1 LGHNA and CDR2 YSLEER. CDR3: CASSQEWGTSGSGSYEQYF. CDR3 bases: TGCGCCAGCAGCCAAGAGTGGGGGACTAGCGGGAGCGGCTCCTACGAGCAGTACTTC.

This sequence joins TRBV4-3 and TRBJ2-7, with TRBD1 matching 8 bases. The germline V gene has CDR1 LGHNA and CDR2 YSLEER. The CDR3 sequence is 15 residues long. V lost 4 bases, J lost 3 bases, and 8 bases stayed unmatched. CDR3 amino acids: CASSPSTGALYEQYF. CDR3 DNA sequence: TGCGCCAGCAGCCCCTCGACAGGGGCCCTCTACGAGCAGTACTTC.

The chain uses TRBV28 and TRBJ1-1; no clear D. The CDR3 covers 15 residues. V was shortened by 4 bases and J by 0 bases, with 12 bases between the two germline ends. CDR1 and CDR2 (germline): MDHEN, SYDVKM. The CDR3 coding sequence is TGTGCCAGCAGTTCCCCCGGGGTGATGAACACTGAAGCTTTCTTT. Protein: CASSSPGVMNTEAFF. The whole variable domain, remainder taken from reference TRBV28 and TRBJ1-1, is DVKVTQSSRYLVKRTGEKVFLECVQDMDHENMFWYRQDPGLGLRLIYFSYDVKMKEKGDIPEGYSVSREKKERFSLILESASTNQTSMYLCASSSPGVMNTEAFFGQGTRLTVV.

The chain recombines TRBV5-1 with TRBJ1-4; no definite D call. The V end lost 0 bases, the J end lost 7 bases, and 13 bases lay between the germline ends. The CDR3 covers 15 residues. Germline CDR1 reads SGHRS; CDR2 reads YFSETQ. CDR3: CASSLEWVRGEKLFF. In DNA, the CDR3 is TGCGCCAGCAGCTTGGAGTGGGTTCGGGGTGAAAAACTGTTTTTT.

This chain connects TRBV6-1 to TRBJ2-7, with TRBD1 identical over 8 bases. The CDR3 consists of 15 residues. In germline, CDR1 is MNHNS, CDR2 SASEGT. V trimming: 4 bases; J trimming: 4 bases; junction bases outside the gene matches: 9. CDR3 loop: CASSVRTGSIYEQYF. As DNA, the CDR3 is TGTGCCAGCAGTGTGCGGACAGGGAGTATATACGAGCAGTACTTC.

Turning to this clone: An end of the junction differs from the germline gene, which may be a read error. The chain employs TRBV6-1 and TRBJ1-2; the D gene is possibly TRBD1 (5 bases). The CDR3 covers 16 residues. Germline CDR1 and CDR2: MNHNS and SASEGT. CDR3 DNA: TGTGCCAGCAGTGAAGAGTGGAGGGAGGAGATTTGGGGCTACCCCTTC. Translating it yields CASSEEWREEIWGYPF.

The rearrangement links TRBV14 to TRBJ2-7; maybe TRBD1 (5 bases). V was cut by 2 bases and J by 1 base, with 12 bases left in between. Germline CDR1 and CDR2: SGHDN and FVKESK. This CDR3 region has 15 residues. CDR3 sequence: CASSQWRQGSYEQYF. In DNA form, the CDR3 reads TGTGCCAGCAGCCAATGGCGGCAGGGATCCTACGAGCAGTACTTC.

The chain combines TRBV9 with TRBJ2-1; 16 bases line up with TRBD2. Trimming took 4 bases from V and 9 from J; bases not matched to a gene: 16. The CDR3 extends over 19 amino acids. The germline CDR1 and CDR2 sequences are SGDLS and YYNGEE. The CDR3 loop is CASSSRLGGLAGGHSEQFF. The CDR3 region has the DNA TGTGCCAGCAGCTCCAGATTGGGGGGACTAGCGGGAGGGCATAGTGAGCAGTTCTTC.

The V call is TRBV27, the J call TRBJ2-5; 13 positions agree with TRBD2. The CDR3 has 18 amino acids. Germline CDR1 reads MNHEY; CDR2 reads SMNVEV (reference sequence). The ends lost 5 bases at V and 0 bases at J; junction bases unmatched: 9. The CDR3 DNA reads TGTGCCAGCAGTACGAGGACTAGCGGGAGAGGAAACCAAGAGACCCAGTACTTC. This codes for CASSTRTSGRGNQETQYF.

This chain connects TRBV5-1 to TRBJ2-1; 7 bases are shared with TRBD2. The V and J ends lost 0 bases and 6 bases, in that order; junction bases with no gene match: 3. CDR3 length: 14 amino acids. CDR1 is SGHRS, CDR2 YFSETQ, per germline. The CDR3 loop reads CASSLALAANEQFF. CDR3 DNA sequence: TGCGCCAGCAGCTTGGCCCTAGCGGCCAATGAGCAGTTCTTC.

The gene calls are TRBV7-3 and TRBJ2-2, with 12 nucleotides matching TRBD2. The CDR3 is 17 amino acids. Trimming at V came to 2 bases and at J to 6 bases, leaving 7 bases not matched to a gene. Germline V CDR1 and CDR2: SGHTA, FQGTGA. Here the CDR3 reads CASSLGRLAGVSGELFF. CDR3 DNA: TGTGCCAGCAGCTTAGGGAGACTAGCGGGAGTGTCCGGGGAGCTGTTTTTT.

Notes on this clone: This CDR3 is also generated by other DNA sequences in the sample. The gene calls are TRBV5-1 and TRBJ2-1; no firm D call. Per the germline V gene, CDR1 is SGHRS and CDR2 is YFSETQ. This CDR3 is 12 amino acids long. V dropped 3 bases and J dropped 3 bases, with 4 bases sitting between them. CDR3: CASSSLYNEQFF. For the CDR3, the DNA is TGCGCCAGCAGCTCCCTCTACAATGAGCAGTTCTTC.

In DNA form, the CDR3 reads TGTGCCACCAGCAGACGTCCTTCTCTGGACATGAGGACCTACGAGCAGTACTTC. The encoded protein is CATSRRPSLDMRTYEQYF. The chain is built from TRBV15 and TRBJ2-7, with D possibly being TRBD1 (5 bases). With 2 bases removed from V and 2 bases from J, the gap between germline ends came to 22 bases. CDR3 length: 18 residues. CDR1 is LNHNV, CDR2 YYDKDF, per germline (reference sequence).

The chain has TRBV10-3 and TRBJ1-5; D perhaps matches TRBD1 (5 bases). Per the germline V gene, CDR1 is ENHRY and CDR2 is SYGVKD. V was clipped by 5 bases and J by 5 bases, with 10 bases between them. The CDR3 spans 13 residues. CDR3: CAISQTVDQPQHF. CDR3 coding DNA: TGTGCCATCAGTCAGACAGTTGATCAGCCCCAGCATTTT.

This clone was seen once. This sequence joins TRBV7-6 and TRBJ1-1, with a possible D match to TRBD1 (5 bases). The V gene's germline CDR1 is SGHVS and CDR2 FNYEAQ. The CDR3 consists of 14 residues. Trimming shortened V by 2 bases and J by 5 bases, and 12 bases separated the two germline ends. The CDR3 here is CASSLQGSGTEAFF. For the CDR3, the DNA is TGTGCCAGCAGCTTACAGGGTTCAGGGACTGAAGCTTTCTTT.

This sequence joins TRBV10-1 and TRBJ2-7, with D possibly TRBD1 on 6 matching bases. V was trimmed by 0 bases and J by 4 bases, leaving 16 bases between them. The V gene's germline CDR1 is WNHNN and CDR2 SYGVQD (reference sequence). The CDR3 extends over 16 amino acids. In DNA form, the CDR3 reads TGCGCCAGCAGTGAGTCCTTAGCAGGGCAGGGGTACGAGCAGTACTTC. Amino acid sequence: CASSESLAGQGYEQYF.

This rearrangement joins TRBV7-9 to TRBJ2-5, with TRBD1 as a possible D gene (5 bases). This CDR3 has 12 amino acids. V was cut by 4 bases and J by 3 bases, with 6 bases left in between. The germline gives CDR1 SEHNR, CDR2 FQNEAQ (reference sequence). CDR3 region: CASSSDKETQYF. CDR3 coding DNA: TGTGCCAGCAGCTCGGACAAAGAGACCCAGTACTTC.